This TCR beta chain emerged from a study of vaccination effects on CD4 cells after COVID-19. Measured with immunoSEQ multiplex PCR; TCRdb has only the in-frame clones, and not every one. The sample lists tens of thousands of clones; 76% were seen once. Subsequent to a culture period of 10 to 11 days, CD4+ T cells were isolated. Their SARS-CoV-2 infection, verified by PCR, occurred between March and December 2020. As their vaccination, participants received two doses of either BNT162b2 or mRNA-1273. Overall study results and limits: The study found marked clonal contraction of infection- and vaccine-induced clones late after vaccination.

Details on this clone: The antigen remains undetermined.

The sequences come from CD4+ T cells from PBMCs cultured without peptide, collected after COVID-19 vaccination. The sequence was collected from a human donor who had a prior SARS-CoV-2 infection.

For the CDR3, the DNA is TGTGCCAGCAGAAAAATTCCGGGACTCAACACCGGGGAGCTGTTTTTT. It encodes CASRKIPGLNTGELFF. The chain has TRBV27 and TRBJ2-2; a weak D match, TRBD2 (6 bases). Germline loops: CDR1 MNHEY, CDR2 SMNVEV (reference sequence). The CDR3 is 16 residues long. V was clipped by 6 bases and J by 2 bases, with 16 bases between them.